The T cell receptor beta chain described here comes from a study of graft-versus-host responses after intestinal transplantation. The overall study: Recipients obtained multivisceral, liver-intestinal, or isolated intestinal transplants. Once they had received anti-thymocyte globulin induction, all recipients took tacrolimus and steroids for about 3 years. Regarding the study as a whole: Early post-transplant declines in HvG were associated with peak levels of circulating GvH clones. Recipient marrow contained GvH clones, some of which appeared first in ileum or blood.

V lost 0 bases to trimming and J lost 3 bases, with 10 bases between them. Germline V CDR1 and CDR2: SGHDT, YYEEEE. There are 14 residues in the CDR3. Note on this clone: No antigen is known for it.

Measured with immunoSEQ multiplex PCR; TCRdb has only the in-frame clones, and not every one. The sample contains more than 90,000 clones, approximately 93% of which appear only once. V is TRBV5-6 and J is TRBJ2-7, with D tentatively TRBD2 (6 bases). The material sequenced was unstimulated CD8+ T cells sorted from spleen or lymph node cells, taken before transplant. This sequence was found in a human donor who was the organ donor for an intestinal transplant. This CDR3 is CASSLGRGYYEQYF. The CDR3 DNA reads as TGTGCCAGCAGCTTGGGGCGGGGTTACTACGAGCAGTACTTC.